The present entry profiles one T cell receptor beta chain with its context. The table lists this clonotype with a few counts. It lacks a known antigen. Base qualities are missing; no much larger clone stands one base away. Via the germline V gene, CDR1 is SGHTA and CDR2 FQGNSA. The CDR3 measures 16 amino acids from cysteine to phenylalanine. This entry keeps only the CDR3 DNA: 48 bases, framed from base 1. The V and J ends are trimmed by 0 bases and 1 base, leaving 9 bases between them. The listed sequencing device is Illumina HiSeq 1500. TCRdb reprocessed the public reads (quality trimming at Q25 with fastp, clone calling with MiXCR) and kept in-frame beta chains. All rows with the same CDR3 protein become a single entry with the most common DNA and genes. For this sample the table gives about 310,000 distinct CDR3 sequences, of which 20% to 25% were detected only once. The ten largest account for about 14% of the sample.

This entry belongs to a study of T cell repertoires in cytomegalovirus infection (dated by TCRdb to between 2018 and 2020). Study-level background: Recently identified HLA-C-restricted CMV epitopes, whose presentation resists viral immunomodulation, were targeted by peptide stimulations together with well-studied HLA-B-restricted epitopes. The HLA type of each donor mattered for the analysis, because public TCR beta signatures pointed to carriage of CMV infection along with the matching HLA type. What the study reported, not specific to this receptor: The ex vivo response was dominated by HLA-C-restricted CMV-specific TCR beta clonotypes, which also provided the single most frequent clonotype in two of eight donors. In both this cohort and an independent cohort of 350 or so donors, the cumulative frequency of public TCR beta family members distinguished carriers of CMV infection plus the relevant HLA type.

The treatment or condition label for this specimen denotes: in vitro stimulation with specific CMV peptide epitopes to enrich CMV-specific T cells. The source is a human donor in good health (CMV status not recorded). Some clones in this sample may be carry-over from other donors' samples. Rearrangement joined TRBV7-2 to TRBJ2-2, with the D segment identity uncertain. Sequencing was performed on cultured PBMCs, taken from culture after CMV antigen stimulation. For the CDR3, the sequence is CASSLAPGMNTGELFF. The DNA sequence is TGTGCCAGCAGCTTAGCCCCAGGAATGAACACCGGGGAGCTGTTTTTT.